Below, 5 T cell receptor beta chains from the same sample are listed, as sequenced in a study of blood T cell repertoires in COVID-19 (dated by TCRdb to the early 2020s). The library was prepared using the immunoSEQ multiplex PCR assay. What TCRdb holds here is the immuneACCESS table cut down to in-frame rearrangements. Part of the clones is not present; checked against another copy, under half of the missing clones reflect an unresolved V gene, and the others are unexplained. Here the sample has 250,000 or so clones; 83% occur a single time. In total, the top ten clones hold roughly 5% of the sample. Sequenced sample: peripheral blood. These receptors originate from a human donor in a cohort sampled during active COVID-19.

Remarks on this clone: The identical CDR3 is also encoded by other nucleotide sequences in the sample. The V call is TRBV5-1, the J call TRBJ2-2, with 7 positions matching TRBD1. Per the germline V gene, CDR1 is SGHRS and CDR2 is YFSETQ. The CDR3 consists of 15 residues. Unmatched junction bases numbered 5, after V lost 4 bases and J lost 2 bases. CDR3 region: CASSVGTVNTGELFF. CDR3 coding DNA: TGCGCCAGCAGCGTGGGGACAGTCAACACCGGGGAGCTGTTTTTT. Full variable domain (remainder filled in from reference TRBV5-1 and TRBJ2-2): KAGVTQTPRYLIKTRGQQVTLSCSPISGHRSVSWYQQTPGQGLQFLFEYFSETQRNKGNFPGRFSGRQFSNSRSEMNVSTLELGDSALYLCASSVGTVNTGELFFGEGSRLTVL.

This chain joins TRBV28 and TRBJ2-7, with 9 bases identical to TRBD2. CDR3 length equals 15 residues. With 5 bases clipped from V and 7 bases from J, the junction kept 12 bases outside the gene matches. Germline V lookup: CDR1 MDHEN, CDR2 SYDVKM. As DNA, the CDR3 is TGTGCCAGCAGTCCCGCGGTAGCGGGGGTTTATGAGCAGTACTTC. Protein sequence: CASSPAVAGVYEQYF.

V gene TRBV5-4 combines with J gene TRBJ2-1; 15 nucleotides match TRBD2. This CDR3 comprises 17 residues. Germline V gene data show CDR1 as SGHNT and CDR2 as YYREEE (reference sequence). V was pared by 5 bases and J by 8 bases, with 11 bases of the junction left unmatched. The CDR3 loop reads CASSRGLAGGIRDEQFF. The CDR3 DNA sequence: TGTGCCAGCAGTCGGGGACTAGCGGGAGGAATTAGGGATGAGCAGTTCTTC.

In its sample, this clone was seen many times. The V gene is TRBV27, the J gene TRBJ2-3; D remains unclear. The germline gives CDR1 MNHEY, CDR2 SMNVEV (reference sequence). CDR3 size: 13 residues. Trimming removed 5 bases at V and 7 bases at J, with 13 bases between. The CDR3 sequence is CASSPPLLNTQYF. The CDR3 DNA follows: TGTGCCAGCAGTCCTCCCCTTTTAAATACGCAGTATTTT.

This sequence joins TRBV3-1 (or the pseudogene TRBV3-2) and TRBJ2-5; TRBD1 might be the D (5 bases). V gave up 0 bases and J gave up 4 bases, with 21 bases separating them. Germline loops: CDR1 LGHDT, CDR2 YNNKEL (reference sequence). CDR3 length equals 18 residues. CDR3 DNA: TGTGCCAGCAGCCAAGATCAGTGGGCCAGGGTGCCTCGAGAGACCCAGTACTTC. As protein: CASSQDQWARVPRETQYF.